The clone carrying this T cell receptor beta chain occurred many times. Its antigen remains unidentified. These data come from a study of identical twins. Study conclusions and caveats: Cross-sectional statistical analysis was relied on for the conclusions, without the same donors being followed.

CDR1 and CDR2 from the germline V gene are DFQATT and SNEGSKA (reference sequence). The germline V and J ends were trimmed by 6 bases and 3 bases, with 16 bases remaining between them. CDR3 size: 14 residues. Through template switching, a universal primer site was introduced, and the cDNA contained unique molecular identifiers. TCRdb re-called the 5' RACE reads with MiXCR, one entry per CDR3 protein. The table has about 690,000 distinct CDR3 sequences, roughly 6.2% seen once. Source material: naive T cells sorted from blood. This receptor was identified in a man between 18 and 29 years old in good health. The rearrangement uses TRBV20-1 and TRBJ2-3; D might be TRBD2 (6 bases). DNA for the CDR3: TGCAGTGCCCGGGGGTCTAGCGTGACAGATACGCAGTATTTT. Translated, it gives CSARGSSVTDTQYF.